This T cell receptor (beta chain) was observed in a study of cytotoxic CD8 clonotypes in ibrutinib-treated CLL. Study-wide background: Treatment had run for a median about 12 months, range 6 to 36, when response samples were taken.

The study, taken as a whole, reports: Age-matched healthy donor levels were exceeded by baseline clonality, which tracked circulating CD8+ T-cell counts. Treatment saw public clonotypes, which were uncommon, either contract or stay stable.

The planned depth of sequencing spanned 1 in 200,000 to 1 in 1 million T cells. Profiled with immunoSEQ multiplex PCR; TCRdb holds only in-frame clones, not every one. The data show approximately 74,000 clones, 65% to 85% seen once. Details on this clone: As yet, its antigen is unknown.

The source of this sequence is a human donor with chronic lymphocytic leukemia. This specimen was PBMCs, taken at disease progression, from a patient treated with ibrutinib.

This CDR3 is CASSRGLGLTGELFF. The CDR3 nucleotides read TGCGCCAGCAGCCGAGGCTTAGGGCTCACCGGGGAGCTGTTTTTT. This chain connects TRBV4-1 to TRBJ2-2; no firm D call. From germline, CDR1 is MGHRA and CDR2 YSYEKL. The CDR3 contains 15 residues. V lost 4 bases to trimming and J lost 4 bases, with 13 bases between them.